This T cell receptor beta chain was captured in a study of shared clonotypes between healthy human individuals. This CDR3 contains 14 residues. The germline V gene has CDR1 MDHEN and CDR2 SYDVKM. V dropped 2 bases and J dropped 5; count of bases not matched to a gene: 2. This clone was counted only a few times. The antigen remains unidentified. Overall study results and limits: Sequencing depth was expected to affect clonotype sharing among donors. Estimated richness was generally greater in naive than memory subsets. What rarefaction showed was incomplete sorted-subset sequencing despite large depth.

An assay was performed, and its level was deep. TCRdb's table, derived via immunoSEQ multiplex PCR, lists solely in-frame clones and lacks some. The sample has some 1 million clones; roughly 70% are singletons. The sequence was collected from a man younger than 35 in good health. Source material: memory CD4+ T cells sorted from blood. Subset of the sample: CD45RA-negative fraction. The chain carries TRBV28 and TRBJ1-4; 7 bases match TRBD1. CDR3 protein: CASSLVRGNEKLFF. The DNA of the CDR3 is TGTGCCAGCAGTTTAGTCAGGGGGAATGAAAAACTGTTTTTT.